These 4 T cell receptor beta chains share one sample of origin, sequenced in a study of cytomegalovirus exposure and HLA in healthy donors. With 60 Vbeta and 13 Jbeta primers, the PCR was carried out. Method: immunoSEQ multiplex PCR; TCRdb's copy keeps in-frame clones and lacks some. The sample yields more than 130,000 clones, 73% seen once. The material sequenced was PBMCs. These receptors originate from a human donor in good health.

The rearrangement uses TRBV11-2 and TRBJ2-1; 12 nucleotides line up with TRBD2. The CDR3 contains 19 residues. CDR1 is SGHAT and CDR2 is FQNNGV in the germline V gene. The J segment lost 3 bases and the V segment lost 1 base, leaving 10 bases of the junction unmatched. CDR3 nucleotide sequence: TGTGCCAGCAGCTTAGTGGCTAGCGGGGGGGAGAGGGGCTACAATGAGCAGTTCTTC. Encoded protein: CASSLVASGGERGYNEQFF. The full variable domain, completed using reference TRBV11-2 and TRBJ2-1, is EAGVAQSPRYKIIEKRQSVAFWCNPISGHATLYWYQQILGQGPKLLIQFQNNGVVDDSQLPKDRFSAERLKGVDSTLKIQPAKLEDSAVYLCASSLVASGGERGYNEQFFGPGTRLTVL.

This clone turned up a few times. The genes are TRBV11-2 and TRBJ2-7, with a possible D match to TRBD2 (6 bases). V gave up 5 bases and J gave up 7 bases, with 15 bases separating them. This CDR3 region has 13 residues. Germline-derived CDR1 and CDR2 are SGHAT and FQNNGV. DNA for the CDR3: TGTGCCAGCAGCACAGTCCGGGCGGGGGAGCAGTACTTC. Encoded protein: CASSTVRAGEQYF.

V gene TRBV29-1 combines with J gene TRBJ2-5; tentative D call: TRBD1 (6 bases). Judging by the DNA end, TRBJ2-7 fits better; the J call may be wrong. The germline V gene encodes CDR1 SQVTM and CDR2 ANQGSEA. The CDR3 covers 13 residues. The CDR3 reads CSVETGNSYEQYF. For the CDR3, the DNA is TGCAGCGTTGAGACAGGTAACTCCTACGAGCAGTACTTC.

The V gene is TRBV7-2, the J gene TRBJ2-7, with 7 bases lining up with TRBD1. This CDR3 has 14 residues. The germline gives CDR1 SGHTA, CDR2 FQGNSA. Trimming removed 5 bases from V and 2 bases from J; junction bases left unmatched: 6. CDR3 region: CASSTGDSPYEQYF. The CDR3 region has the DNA TGTGCCAGCAGCACCGGGGACAGCCCCTACGAGCAGTACTTC.